Detailed here is one T cell receptor beta chain. The sample comes from a study of T cells in Graves' hyperthyroidism and ophthalmopathy. The CDR3 sequence is 17 residues long. The V end was cut by 0 bases, the J end by 3 bases, with 16 bases between. Germline values: CDR1 MNHNY, CDR2 SVGAGI (reference sequence). RNA transcripts provided the source from which TCR beta CDR3 regions were amplified. TCR CDR3 regions were first amplified by RT-PCR with HTBI primers. TCRdb itself ran the multiplex PCR reads through MiXCR, one entry per CDR3 protein. This table holds under 800,000 distinct CDR3 sequences, around 15% found once.

The chain employs TRBV6-6 and TRBJ2-3, with D perhaps TRBD1 or TRBD2 (5 bases each). The clonotype comes from a woman younger than 35 with Graves' hyperthyroidism. Sequencing was carried out using blood. CDR3 residues: CASSYSFGQRGTDTQYF. CDR3 bases: TGTGCCAGCAGTTACTCCTTTGGACAACGGGGAACAGATACGCAGTATTTT.